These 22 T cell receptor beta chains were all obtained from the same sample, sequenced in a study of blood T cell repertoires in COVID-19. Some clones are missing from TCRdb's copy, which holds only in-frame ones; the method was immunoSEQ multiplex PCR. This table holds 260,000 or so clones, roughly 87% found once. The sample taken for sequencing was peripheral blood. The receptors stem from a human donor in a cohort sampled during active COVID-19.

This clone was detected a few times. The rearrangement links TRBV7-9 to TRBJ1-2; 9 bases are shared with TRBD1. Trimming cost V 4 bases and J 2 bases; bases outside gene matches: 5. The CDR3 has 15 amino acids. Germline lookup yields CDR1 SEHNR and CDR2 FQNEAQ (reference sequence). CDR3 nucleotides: TGTGCCAGCAGCTCCGCCGGACAGGGGAACTATGGCTACACCTTC. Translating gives CASSSAGQGNYGYTF.

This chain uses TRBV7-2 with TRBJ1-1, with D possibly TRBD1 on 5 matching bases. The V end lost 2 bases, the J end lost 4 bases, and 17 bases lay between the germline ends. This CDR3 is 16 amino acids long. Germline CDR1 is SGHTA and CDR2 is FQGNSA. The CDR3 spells CASSLTAGLSGTEAFF. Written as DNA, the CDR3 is TGTGCCAGCAGCTTAACAGCAGGGTTATCGGGCACTGAAGCTTTCTTT.

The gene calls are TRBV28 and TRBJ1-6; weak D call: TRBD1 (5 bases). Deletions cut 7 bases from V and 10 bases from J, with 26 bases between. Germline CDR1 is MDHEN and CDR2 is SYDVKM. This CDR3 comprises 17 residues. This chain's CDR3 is CASTTDAGGVFKSPLHF. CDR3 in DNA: TGTGCCAGCACCACCGACGCGGGGGGAGTTTTCAAATCACCCCTCCACTTT.

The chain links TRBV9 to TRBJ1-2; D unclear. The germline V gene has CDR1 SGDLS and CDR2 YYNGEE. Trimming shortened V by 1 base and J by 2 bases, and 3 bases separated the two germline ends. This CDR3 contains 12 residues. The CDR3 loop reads CASSVPNYGYTF. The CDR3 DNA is TGTGCCAGCAGCGTACCGAACTATGGCTACACCTTC.

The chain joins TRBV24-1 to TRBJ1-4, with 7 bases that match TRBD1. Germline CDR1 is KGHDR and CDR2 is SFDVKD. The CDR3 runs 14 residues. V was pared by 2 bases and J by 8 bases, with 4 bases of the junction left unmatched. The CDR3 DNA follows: TGTGCCACCAGTGATTCTTACAGGGGCGAAAAACTGTTTTTT. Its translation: CATSDSYRGEKLFF.

The CDR3, as DNA: TGTGCCACCAGTGATCTCTCTGGAAACACCATATATTTT. Its translation is CATSDLSGNTIYF. The chain joins TRBV24-1 to TRBJ1-3; no definite D call. The germline CDR1 and CDR2 sequences are KGHDR and SFDVKD. Trimming left V 3 bases short and J 0 bases short, with 2 bases between. CDR3 length: 13 amino acids.

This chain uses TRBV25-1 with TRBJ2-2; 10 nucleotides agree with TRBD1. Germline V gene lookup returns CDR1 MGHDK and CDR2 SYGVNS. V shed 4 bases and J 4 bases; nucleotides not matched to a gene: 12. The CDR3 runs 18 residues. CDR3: CASSAFSRQGAFTGELFF. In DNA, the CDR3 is TGTGCCAGCAGTGCTTTTTCCAGACAGGGGGCTTTCACCGGGGAGCTGTTTTTT.

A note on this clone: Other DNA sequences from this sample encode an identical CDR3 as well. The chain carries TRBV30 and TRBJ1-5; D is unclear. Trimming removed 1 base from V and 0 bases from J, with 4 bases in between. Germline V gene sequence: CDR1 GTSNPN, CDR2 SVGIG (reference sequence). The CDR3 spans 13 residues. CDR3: CAWSGGSNQPQHF. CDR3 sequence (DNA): TGTGCCTGGAGTGGCGGTAGCAATCAGCCCCAGCATTTT.

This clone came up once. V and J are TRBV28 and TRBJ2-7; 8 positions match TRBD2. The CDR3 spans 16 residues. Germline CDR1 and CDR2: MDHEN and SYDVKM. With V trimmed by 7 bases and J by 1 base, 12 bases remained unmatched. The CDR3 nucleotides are TGTGCCAGCACTTCCGGGGGGGGAGCACCATCCTACGAGCAGTACTTC. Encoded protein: CASTSGGGAPSYEQYF.

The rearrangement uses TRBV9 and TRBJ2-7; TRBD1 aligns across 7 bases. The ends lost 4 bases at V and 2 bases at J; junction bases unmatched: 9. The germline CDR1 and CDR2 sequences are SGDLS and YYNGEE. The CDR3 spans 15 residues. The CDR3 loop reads CASSFRTGTAYEQYF. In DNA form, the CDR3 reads TGTGCCAGCAGCTTTCGAACCGGGACAGCCTACGAGCAGTACTTC.

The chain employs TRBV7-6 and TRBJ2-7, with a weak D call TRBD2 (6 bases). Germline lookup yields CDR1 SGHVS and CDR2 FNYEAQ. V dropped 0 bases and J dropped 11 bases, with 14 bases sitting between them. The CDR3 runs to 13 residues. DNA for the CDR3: TGTGCCAGCAGCTTAGCGGGACTCCCGGGCAAGTACTTC. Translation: CASSLAGLPGKYF.

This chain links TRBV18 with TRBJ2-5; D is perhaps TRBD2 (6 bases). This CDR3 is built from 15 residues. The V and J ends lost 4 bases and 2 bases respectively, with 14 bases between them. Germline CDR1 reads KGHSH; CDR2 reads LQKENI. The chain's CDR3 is CASSLVSRGQETQYF. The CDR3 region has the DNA TGTGCCAGCTCACTCGTTAGTCGGGGGCAAGAGACCCAGTACTTC. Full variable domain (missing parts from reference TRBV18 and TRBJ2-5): NAGVMQNPRHLVRRRGQEARLRCSPMKGHSHVYWYRQLPEEGLKFMVYLQKENIIDESGMPKERFSAEFPKEGPSILRIQQVVRGDSAAYFCASSLVSRGQETQYFGPGTRLLVL.

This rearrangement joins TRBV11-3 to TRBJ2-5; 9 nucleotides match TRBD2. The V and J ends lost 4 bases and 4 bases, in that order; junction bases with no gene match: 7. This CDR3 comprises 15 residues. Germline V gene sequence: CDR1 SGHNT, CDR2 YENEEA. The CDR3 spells CASSSSGTAGETQYF. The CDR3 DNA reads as TGTGCCAGCAGCTCTAGCGGGACCGCGGGAGAGACCCAGTACTTC.

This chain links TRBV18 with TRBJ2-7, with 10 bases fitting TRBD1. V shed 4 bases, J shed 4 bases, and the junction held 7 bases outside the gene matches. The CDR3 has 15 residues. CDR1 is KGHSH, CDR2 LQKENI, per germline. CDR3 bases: TGTGCCAGCTCACGCGTGCCGGGACAGGGGTACGAGCAGTACTTC. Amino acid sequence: CASSRVPGQGYEQYF.

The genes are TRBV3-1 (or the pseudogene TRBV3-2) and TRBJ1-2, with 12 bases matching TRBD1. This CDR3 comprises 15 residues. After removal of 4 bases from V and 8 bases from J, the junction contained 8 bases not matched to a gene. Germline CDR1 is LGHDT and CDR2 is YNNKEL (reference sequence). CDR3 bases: TGTGCCAGCAGCCTCGGCGGGACAGGGGGCAAAGGCTACACCTTC. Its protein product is CASSLGGTGGKGYTF.

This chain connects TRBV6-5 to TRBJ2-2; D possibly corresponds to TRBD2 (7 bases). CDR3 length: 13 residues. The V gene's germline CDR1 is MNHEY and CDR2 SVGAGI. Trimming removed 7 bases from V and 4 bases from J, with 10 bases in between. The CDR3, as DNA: TGTGCCAGCAAGAGGGGGGGCACCGGGGAGCTGTTTTTT. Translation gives CASKRGGTGELFF.

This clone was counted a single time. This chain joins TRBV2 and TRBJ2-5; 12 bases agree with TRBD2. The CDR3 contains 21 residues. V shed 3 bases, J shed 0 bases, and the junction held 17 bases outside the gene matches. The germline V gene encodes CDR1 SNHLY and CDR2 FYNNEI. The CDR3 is CASSEGGEGLAGERYQETQYF. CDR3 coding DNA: TGTGCCAGCAGTGAGGGAGGGGAGGGACTAGCGGGTGAGAGGTACCAAGAGACCCAGTACTTC.

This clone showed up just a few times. The CDR3 coding sequence is TGTGCCAGCAGCTCCCGACAGGGGGAGTACGAGCAGTACTTC. Its translation: CASSSRQGEYEQYF. J is TRBJ2-7 and V is TRBV7-9, with 9 bases that match TRBD1. CDR1 and CDR2 from the germline V gene are SEHNR and FQNEAQ (reference sequence). V was pared by 4 bases and J by 4 bases, with 5 bases of the junction left unmatched. The CDR3 extends over 14 amino acids.

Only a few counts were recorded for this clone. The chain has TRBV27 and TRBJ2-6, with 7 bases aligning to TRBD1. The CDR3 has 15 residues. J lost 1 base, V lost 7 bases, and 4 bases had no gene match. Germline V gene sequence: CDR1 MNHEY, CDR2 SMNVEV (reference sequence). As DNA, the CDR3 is TGTGCCAGCACATACAGGGGTTCTGGGGCCAACGTCCTGACTTTC. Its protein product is CASTYRGSGANVLTF.

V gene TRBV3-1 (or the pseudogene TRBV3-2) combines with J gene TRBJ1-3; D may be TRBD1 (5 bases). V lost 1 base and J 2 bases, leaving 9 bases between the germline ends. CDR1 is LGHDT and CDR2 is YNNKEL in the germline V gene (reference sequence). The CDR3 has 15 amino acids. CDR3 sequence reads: CASSQAGGTGNTIYF. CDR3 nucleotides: TGTGCCAGCAGCCAAGCGGGGGGGACTGGAAACACCATATATTTT.

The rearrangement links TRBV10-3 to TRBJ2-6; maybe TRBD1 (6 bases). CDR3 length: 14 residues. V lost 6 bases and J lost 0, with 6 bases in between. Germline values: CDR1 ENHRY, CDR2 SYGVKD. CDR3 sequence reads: CAIRDSSGANVLTF. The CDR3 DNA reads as TGTGCCATCAGGGACAGCTCTGGGGCCAACGTCCTGACTTTC.

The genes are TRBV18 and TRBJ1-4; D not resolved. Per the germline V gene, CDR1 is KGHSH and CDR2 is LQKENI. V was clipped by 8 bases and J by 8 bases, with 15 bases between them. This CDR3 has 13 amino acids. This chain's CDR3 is CASRVSGYEKLFF. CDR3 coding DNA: TGTGCCAGCAGGGTCTCGGGGTACGAAAAACTGTTTTTT. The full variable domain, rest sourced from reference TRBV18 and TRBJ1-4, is NAGVMQNPRHLVRRRGQEARLRCSPMKGHSHVYWYRQLPEEGLKFMVYLQKENIIDESGMPKERFSAEFPKEGPSILRIQQVVRGDSAAYFCASRVSGYEKLFFGSGTQLSVL.